A single sample is the source of the 3 T cell receptor beta chains below, sequenced in a study of blood T cell repertoires in COVID-19 (dated by TCRdb to 2018 to 2021). Libraries were constructed by the immunoSEQ multiplex PCR assay. TCRdb stores this immuneACCESS table with in-frame sequences only. Part of the clones is absent; in the studies checked, under half of the shortfall reflects unresolved V genes, and no reason is known for the rest. The sample table holds 120,000 to 150,000 clones, of which around 87% were seen once. The top ten hold 8% to 9% of the sample. The sample comprised peripheral blood. The receptor set was obtained from a woman aged 45-65 years with active or convalescent COVID-19.

In nucleotides, the CDR3 is TGCGCCAGCAGCTTGGCCGGGACAGGGGCCTACGAGCAGTACTTC. This codes for CASSLAGTGAYEQYF. This sequence joins TRBV5-1 and TRBJ2-7, with TRBD1 matching 10 bases. The length of the CDR3 is 15 residues. Germline loops: CDR1 SGHRS, CDR2 YFSETQ. Germline trimming cut 0 bases from V and 2 bases from J; bases unmatched to any gene: 2. The entire variable domain, with the rest obtained from reference TRBV5-1 and TRBJ2-7, is as follows: KAGVTQTPRYLIKTRGQQVTLSCSPISGHRSVSWYQQTPGQGLQFLFEYFSETQRNKGNFPGRFSGRQFSNSRSEMNVSTLELGDSALYLCASSLAGTGAYEQYFGPGTRLTVT.

The gene calls are TRBV9 and TRBJ2-1; 8 nucleotides agree with TRBD2. CDR1 is SGDLS and CDR2 is YYNGEE in the germline V gene. There are 15 residues in the CDR3. V was clipped by 0 bases and J by 5 bases; unmatched bases: 4. The CDR3 loop reads CASSVAGGRNNEQFF. The CDR3 region has the DNA TGTGCCAGCAGCGTAGCGGGGGGGCGAAACAATGAGCAGTTCTTC.

V is TRBV5-1 and J is TRBJ2-2, with TRBD1 as a possible D gene (6 bases). This CDR3 has 15 residues. Trimming cost V 3 bases and J 3 bases, with 12 bases left between them. CDR1 is SGHRS and CDR2 is YFSETQ in the germline V gene. The CDR3 sequence is CASSSTGLDTGELFF. The CDR3 DNA follows: TGCGCCAGCAGCTCAACAGGGTTGGACACCGGGGAGCTGTTTTTT.